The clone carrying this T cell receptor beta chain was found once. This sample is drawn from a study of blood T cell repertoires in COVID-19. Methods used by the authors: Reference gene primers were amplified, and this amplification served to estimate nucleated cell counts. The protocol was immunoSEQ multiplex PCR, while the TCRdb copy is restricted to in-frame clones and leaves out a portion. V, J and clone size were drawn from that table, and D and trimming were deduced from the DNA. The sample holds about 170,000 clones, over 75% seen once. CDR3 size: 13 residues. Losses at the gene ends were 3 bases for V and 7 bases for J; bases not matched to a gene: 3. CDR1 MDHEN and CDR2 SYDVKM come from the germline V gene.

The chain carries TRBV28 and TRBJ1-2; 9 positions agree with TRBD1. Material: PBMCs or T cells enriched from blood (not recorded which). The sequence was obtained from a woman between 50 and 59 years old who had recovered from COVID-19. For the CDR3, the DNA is TGTGCCAGCAGTTTGACAGGGGGAGGTGGCTACACCTTC. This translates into CASSLTGGGGYTF.